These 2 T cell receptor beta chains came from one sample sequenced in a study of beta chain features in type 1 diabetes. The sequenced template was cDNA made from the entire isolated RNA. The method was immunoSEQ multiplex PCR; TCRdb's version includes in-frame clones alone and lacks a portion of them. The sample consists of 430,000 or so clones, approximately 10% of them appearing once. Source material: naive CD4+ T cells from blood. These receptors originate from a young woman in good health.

CDR3 coding DNA: TGCGCCAGCAGCCTGAGGGGGAACTTCCAAGAGACCCAGTACTTC. Its protein product is CASSLRGNFQETQYF. J is TRBJ2-5 and V is TRBV4-1; tentatively, D is TRBD1 (6 bases). The CDR3 sequence is 15 residues long. Deletions cut 4 bases from V and 1 base from J, with 13 bases between. Per germline, CDR1 MGHRA and CDR2 YSYEKL.

The CDR3 loop is CASRTSGSSREQFF. CDR3 DNA sequence: TGTGCCAGCCGGACTAGCGGGAGCTCGAGGGAGCAGTTCTTC. The chain uses TRBV13 and TRBJ2-1, with 13 bases lining up with TRBD2. V lost 8 bases, J lost 10 bases, and 8 bases stayed unmatched. Germline V gene lookup returns CDR1 PRHDT and CDR2 FYEKMQ (reference sequence). The CDR3 consists of 14 residues.